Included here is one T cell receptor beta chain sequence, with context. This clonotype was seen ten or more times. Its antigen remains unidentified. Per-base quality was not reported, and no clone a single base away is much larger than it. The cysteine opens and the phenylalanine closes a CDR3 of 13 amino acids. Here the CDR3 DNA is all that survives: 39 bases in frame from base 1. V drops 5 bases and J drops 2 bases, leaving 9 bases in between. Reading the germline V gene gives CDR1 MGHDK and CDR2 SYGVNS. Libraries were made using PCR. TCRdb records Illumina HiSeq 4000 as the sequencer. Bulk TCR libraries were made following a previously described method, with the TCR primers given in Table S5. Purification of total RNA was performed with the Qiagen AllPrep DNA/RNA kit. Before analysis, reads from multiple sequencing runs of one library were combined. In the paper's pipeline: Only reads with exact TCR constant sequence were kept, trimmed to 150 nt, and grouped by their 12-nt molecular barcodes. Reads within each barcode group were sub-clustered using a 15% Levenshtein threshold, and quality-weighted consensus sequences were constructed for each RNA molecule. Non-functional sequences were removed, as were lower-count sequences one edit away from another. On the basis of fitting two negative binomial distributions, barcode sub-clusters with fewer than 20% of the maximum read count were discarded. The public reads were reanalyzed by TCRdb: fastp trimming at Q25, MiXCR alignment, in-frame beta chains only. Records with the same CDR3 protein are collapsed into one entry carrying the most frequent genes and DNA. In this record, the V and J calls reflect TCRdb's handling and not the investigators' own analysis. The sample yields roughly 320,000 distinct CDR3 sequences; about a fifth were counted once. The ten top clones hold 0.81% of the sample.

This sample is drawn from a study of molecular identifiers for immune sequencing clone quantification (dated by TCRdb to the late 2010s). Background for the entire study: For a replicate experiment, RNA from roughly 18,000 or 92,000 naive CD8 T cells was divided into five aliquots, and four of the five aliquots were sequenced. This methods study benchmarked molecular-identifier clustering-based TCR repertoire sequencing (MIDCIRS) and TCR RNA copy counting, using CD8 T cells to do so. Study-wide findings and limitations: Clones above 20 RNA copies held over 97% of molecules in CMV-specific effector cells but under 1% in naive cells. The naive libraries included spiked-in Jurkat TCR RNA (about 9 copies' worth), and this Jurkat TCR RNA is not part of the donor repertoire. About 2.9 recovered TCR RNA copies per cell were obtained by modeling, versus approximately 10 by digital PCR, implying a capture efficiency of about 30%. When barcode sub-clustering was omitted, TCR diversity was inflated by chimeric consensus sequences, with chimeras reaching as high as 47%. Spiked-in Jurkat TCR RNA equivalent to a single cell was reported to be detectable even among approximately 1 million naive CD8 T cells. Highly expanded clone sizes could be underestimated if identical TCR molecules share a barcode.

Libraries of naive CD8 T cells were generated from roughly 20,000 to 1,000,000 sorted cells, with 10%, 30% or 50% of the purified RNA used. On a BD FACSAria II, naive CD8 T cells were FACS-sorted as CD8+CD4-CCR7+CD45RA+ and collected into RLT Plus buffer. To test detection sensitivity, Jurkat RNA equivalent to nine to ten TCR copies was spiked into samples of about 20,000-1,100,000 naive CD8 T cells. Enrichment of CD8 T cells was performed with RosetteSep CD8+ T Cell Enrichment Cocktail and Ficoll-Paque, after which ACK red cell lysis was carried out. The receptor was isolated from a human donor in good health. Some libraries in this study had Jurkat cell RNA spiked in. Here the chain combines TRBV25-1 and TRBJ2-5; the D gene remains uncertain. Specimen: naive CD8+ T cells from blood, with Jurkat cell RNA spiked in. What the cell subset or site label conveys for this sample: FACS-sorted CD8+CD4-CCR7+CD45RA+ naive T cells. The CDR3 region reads CASSLWGQETQYF. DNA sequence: TGTGCCAGCAGTTTATGGGGTCAAGAGACCCAGTACTTC.